The T cell receptor (beta chain) described here comes from a study of blood T cell repertoires in COVID-19. On the study more broadly: T cells, B-cell-depleted T cells, or PBMCs supplied cDNA or gDNA.

Clones were read by immunoSEQ multiplex PCR, and TCRdb kept only the in-frame ones, dropping some. The repertoire holds about 120,000 clones, roughly nine tenths seen once, with approximately 28% in the top ten. V lost 7 bases and J 0 bases, leaving 18 bases between the germline ends. The germline gives CDR1 LNHDA, CDR2 SQIVND (reference sequence). CDR3 length equals 16 residues. This clonotype originated in a man in his 70s with active or convalescent COVID-19. The V gene is TRBV19, the J gene TRBJ1-1; weak D call: TRBD1 (5 bases). Sequenced: peripheral blood. In DNA form, the CDR3 reads TGTGCCAGTAAGGGTCTGGACATGCTCATGAACACTGAAGCTTTCTTT. It is translated as CASKGLDMLMNTEAFF.